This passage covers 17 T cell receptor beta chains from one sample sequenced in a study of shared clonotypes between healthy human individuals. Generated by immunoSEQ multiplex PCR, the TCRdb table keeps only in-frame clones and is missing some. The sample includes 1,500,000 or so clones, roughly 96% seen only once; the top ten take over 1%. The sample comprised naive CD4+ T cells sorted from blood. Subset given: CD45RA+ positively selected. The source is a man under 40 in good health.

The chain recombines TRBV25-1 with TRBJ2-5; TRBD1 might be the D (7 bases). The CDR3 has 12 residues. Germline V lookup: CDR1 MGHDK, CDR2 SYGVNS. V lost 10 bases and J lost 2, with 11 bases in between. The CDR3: CATGGLQETQYF. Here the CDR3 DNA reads TGTGCCACAGGGGGGCTACAAGAGACCCAGTACTTC.

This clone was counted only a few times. The CDR3 coding sequence is TGTGCCAGCAGCGCCCTCCGCGGGACCCAGTACTTC. Protein: CASSALRGTQYF. The V call is TRBV9, the J call TRBJ2-5; D gene uncertain. The CDR3 length is 12 residues. Germline CDR1 and CDR2: SGDLS and YYNGEE. The V end lost 3 bases, the J end lost 7 bases, and 10 bases lay between the germline ends.

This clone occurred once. The CDR3 loop is CASSFMGIAPQETQYF. Here the CDR3 DNA reads TGTGCCAGCAGCTTCATGGGGATAGCCCCCCAAGAGACCCAGTACTTC. J is TRBJ2-5 and V is TRBV5-6; D not certain. CDR3 size: 16 residues. The germline V and J ends were trimmed by 2 bases and 1 base, with 15 bases remaining between them. In germline, CDR1 is SGHDT, CDR2 YYEEEE.

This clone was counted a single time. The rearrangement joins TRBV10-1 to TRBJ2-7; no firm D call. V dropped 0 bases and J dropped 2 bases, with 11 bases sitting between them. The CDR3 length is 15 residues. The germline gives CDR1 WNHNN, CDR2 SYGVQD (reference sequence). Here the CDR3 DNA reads TGCGCCAGCAGTGAGTCGGGAAGGGCAGCCTACGAGCAGTACTTC. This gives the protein CASSESGRAAYEQYF.

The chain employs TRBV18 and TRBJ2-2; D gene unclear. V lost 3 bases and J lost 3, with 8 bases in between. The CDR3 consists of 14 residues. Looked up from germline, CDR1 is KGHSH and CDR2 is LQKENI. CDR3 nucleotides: TGTGCCAGCTCACCGCCTACGGACACCGGGGAGCTGTTTTTT. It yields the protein CASSPPTDTGELFF.

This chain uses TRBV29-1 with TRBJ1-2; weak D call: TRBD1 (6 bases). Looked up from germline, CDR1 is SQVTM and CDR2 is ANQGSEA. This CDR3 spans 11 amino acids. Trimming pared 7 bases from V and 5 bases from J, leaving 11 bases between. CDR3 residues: CSGTGLYGYTF. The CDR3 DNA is TGCAGCGGTACAGGGTTGTATGGCTACACCTTC. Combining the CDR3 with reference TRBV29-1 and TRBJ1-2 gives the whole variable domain SAVISQKPSRDICQRGTSLTIQCQVDSQVTMMFWYRQQPGQSLTLIATANQGSEATYESGFVIDKFPISRPNLTFSTLTVSNMSPEDSSIYLCSGTGLYGYTFGSGTRLTVV.

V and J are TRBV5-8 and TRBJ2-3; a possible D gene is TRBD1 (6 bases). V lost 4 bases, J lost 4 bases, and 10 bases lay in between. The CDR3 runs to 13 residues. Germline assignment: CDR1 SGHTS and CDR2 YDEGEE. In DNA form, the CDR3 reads TGTGCCAGCAGCATCGACAGGTCAGATACGCAGTATTTT. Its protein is CASSIDRSDTQYF.

This CDR3 reads CASSRDSSGNTIYF. The CDR3 nucleotides are TGTGCCAGCAGCCGGGACAGCTCTGGAAACACCATATATTTT. The V and J genes are TRBV11-1 and TRBJ1-3; TRBD1 aligns across 7 bases. Trimming removed 5 bases from V and 0 bases from J; junction bases left unmatched: 1. The CDR3 extends over 14 amino acids. Germline V gene lookup returns CDR1 SGHAT and CDR2 FQDESV (reference sequence).

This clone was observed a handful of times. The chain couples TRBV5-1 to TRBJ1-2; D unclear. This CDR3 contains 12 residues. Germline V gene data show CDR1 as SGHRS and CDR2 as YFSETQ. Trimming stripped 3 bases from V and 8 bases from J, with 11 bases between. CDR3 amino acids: CASSSDILGYTF. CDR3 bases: TGCGCCAGCAGCTCCGATATTTTGGGCTACACCTTC.

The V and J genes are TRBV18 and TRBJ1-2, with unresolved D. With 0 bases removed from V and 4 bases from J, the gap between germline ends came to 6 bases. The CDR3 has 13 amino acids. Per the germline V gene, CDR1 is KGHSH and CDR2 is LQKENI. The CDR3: CASSPPLGYGYTF. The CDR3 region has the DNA TGTGCCAGCTCACCACCGCTCGGCTATGGCTACACCTTC.

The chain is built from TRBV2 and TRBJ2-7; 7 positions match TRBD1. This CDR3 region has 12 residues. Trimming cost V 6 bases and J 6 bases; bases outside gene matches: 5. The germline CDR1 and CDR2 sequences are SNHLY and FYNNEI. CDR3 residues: CASSVTGAEQYF. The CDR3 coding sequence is TGTGCCAGCAGCGTAACAGGGGCCGAGCAGTACTTC.

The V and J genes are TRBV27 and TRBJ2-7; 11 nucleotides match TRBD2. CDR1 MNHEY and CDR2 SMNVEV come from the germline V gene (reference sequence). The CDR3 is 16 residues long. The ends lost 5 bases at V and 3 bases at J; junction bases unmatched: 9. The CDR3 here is CASSPLSGRGDYEQYF. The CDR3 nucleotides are TGTGCCAGCAGTCCCCTTAGCGGGAGGGGCGACTACGAGCAGTACTTC.

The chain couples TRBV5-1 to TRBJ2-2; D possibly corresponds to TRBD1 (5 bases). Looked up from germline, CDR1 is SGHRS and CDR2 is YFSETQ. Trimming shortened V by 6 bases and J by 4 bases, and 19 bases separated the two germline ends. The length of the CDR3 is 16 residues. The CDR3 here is CASKRQGDSLTGELFF. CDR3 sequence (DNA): TGCGCCAGCAAGAGACAAGGGGATTCGCTCACCGGGGAGCTGTTTTTT.

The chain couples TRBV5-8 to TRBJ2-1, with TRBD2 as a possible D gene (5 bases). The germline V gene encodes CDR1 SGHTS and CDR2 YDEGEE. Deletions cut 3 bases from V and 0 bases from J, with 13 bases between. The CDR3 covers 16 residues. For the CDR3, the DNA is TGTGCCAGCAGCTGGGCGGGCTTCAACTCCTACAATGAGCAGTTCTTC. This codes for CASSWAGFNSYNEQFF.

The CDR3 here is CAWDPPRGFASNEQFF. In DNA, the CDR3 is TGTGCCTGGGACCCCCCCCGGGGTTTCGCCAGCAATGAGCAGTTCTTC. The chain employs TRBV30 and TRBJ2-1, with a tentative D call TRBD2 (5 bases). CDR1 is GTSNPN, CDR2 SVGIG, per germline (reference sequence). The CDR3 loop spans 16 amino acids. The V and J ends lost 5 bases and 6 bases respectively, with 23 bases between them.

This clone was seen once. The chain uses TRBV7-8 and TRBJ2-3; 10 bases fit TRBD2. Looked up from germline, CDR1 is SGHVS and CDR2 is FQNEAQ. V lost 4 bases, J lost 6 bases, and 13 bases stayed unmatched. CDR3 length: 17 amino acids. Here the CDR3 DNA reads TGTGCCAGCAGCTCGTTACTAGCGGGACCGCGCTTTGATACGCAGTATTTT. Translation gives CASSSLLAGPRFDTQYF.

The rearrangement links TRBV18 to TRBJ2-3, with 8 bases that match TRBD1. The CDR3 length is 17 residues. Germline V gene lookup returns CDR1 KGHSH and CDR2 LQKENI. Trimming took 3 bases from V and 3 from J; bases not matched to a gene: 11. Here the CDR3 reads CASSPSRTGRATDTQYF. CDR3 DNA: TGTGCCAGCTCACCCTCCCGGACAGGGCGGGCTACAGATACGCAGTATTTT.